The 12 T cell receptor beta chains given below trace back to one sample, sequenced in a study of cytomegalovirus exposure and HLA in healthy donors. PCR was performed using 60 Vbeta and 13 Jbeta primers. Only in-frame clones appear in the TCRdb table, and some are missing; sequencing was by immunoSEQ multiplex PCR. The sample has roughly 72,000 clones; the top ten hold 3% to 4%. Material for sequencing was PBMCs. These receptors all come from a man younger than 35 in good health and CMV-seropositive.

In regard to this clone: The germline gene is not matched at one end of the junction; a read error may be the cause. This chain connects TRBV7-7 to TRBJ2-7; no reliable D call. There are 17 residues in the CDR3. Per the germline V gene, CDR1 is SSHAT and CDR2 is FNYEAQ (reference sequence). The CDR3, as DNA: TGTGCTAGCAGCAGCTGCCCCAAAAGCGCTAACTCCTACGAGCAGTACTTC. Amino acids: CASSSCPKSANSYEQYF.

The chain has TRBV6-1 and TRBJ2-7; D is unclear. This CDR3 spans 12 amino acids. Trimming took off 6 bases at V and 3 bases at J, with 9 bases between the two ends. CDR1 MNHNS and CDR2 SASEGT come from the germline V gene. The CDR3 DNA reads as TGTGCCAGCAGGGAGACTGTCTACGAGCAGTACTTC. Encoded protein: CASRETVYEQYF.

The chain employs TRBV29-1 and TRBJ2-7, with TRBD1 as a possible D gene (5 bases). Deletions cut 3 bases from V and 7 bases from J, with 22 bases between. This CDR3 is 15 amino acids long. The germline V gene encodes CDR1 SQVTM and CDR2 ANQGSEA. CDR3 in DNA: TGCAGCGTTGACCCTAGGGGTGAAGGGCTCGGGGAGCAGTACTTC. Protein product: CSVDPRGEGLGEQYF.

The rearrangement links TRBV2 to TRBJ1-1; no reliable D call. The length of the CDR3 is 15 residues. Germline V gene lookup returns CDR1 SNHLY and CDR2 FYNNEI. V was cut by 3 bases and J by 1 base, with 12 bases left in between. CDR3 nucleotides: TGTGCCAGCAGTGAGTCGGGTCCGGAGAACACTGAAGCTTTCTTT. This sequence encodes CASSESGPENTEAFF.

V and J are TRBV2 and TRBJ1-4; D is undetermined. Trimming pared 7 bases from V and 1 base from J, leaving 4 bases between. Per germline, CDR1 SNHLY and CDR2 FYNNEI. The CDR3 extends over 12 amino acids. The CDR3 reads CASKQTNEKLFF. CDR3 nucleotide sequence: TGTGCCAGCAAGCAAACTAATGAAAAACTGTTTTTT.

The CDR3: CASSLVTWAGGQETQYF. DNA for the CDR3: TGTGCCAGCAGCTTGGTGACATGGGCGGGAGGGCAAGAGACCCAGTACTTC. The rearrangement links TRBV5-4 to TRBJ2-5, with TRBD2 matching over 9 bases. Trimming removed 0 bases from V and 2 bases from J; junction bases left unmatched: 8. Germline loops: CDR1 SGHNT, CDR2 YYREEE (reference sequence). The CDR3 contains 17 residues. Together with reference TRBV5-4 and TRBJ2-5, the CDR3 gives the full variable domain: ETGVTQSPTHLIKTRGQQVTLRCSSQSGHNTVSWYQQALGQGPQFIFQYYREEENGRGNFPPRFSGLQFPNYSSELNVNALELDDSALYLCASSLVTWAGGQETQYFGPGTRLLVL.

The chain couples TRBV27 to TRBJ2-7; 7 bases agree with TRBD2. V shed 8 bases and J 1 base; nucleotides not matched to a gene: 8. The CDR3 totals 14 residues. The germline gives CDR1 MNHEY, CDR2 SMNVEV (reference sequence). CDR3 region: CASGGRDRSYEQYF. CDR3 nucleotides: TGTGCCAGCGGGGGGAGGGACCGATCCTACGAGCAGTACTTC.

The rearrangement uses TRBV2 and TRBJ1-5; 9 bases fit TRBD1. V was pared by 6 bases and J by 5 bases, with 5 bases of the junction left unmatched. The CDR3 length is 14 residues. CDR1 is SNHLY, CDR2 FYNNEI, per germline. CDR3 DNA: TGTGCCAGCAGCGGACAGGGGATGTATCAGCCCCAGCATTTT. It translates to CASSGQGMYQPQHF.

V and J are TRBV19 and TRBJ1-5, with D possibly matching TRBD1 (6 bases). From germline, CDR1 is LNHDA and CDR2 SQIVND (reference sequence). The V end lost 4 bases, the J end lost 4 bases, and 17 bases lay between the germline ends. The CDR3 consists of 16 residues. The CDR3 reads CASSRSGSRGNQPQHF. For the CDR3, the DNA is TGTGCCAGTAGTAGATCAGGGAGTAGGGGGAATCAGCCCCAGCATTTT.

The chain couples TRBV18 to TRBJ1-1; the match to TRBD1 covers 7 bases. Looked up from germline, CDR1 is KGHSH and CDR2 is LQKENI. This CDR3 comprises 17 residues. The junction had 12 bases not matched to a gene; V was cut back by 4 bases and J by 1 base. The CDR3 spells CASSRSLIQGKNTEAFF. CDR3 nucleotides: TGTGCCAGCTCACGTTCCTTAATACAGGGGAAGAACACTGAAGCTTTCTTT. Supplemented by reference TRBV18 and TRBJ1-1, the full variable domain reads NAGVMQNPRHLVRRRGQEARLRCSPMKGHSHVYWYRQLPEEGLKFMVYLQKENIIDESGMPKERFSAEFPKEGPSILRIQQVVRGDSAAYFCASSRSLIQGKNTEAFFGQGTRLTVV.

This chain links TRBV28 with TRBJ1-5, with D tentatively TRBD1 (5 bases). In germline, CDR1 is MDHEN, CDR2 SYDVKM. The CDR3 extends over 17 amino acids. V gave up 6 bases and J gave up 3 bases, with 21 bases separating them. As DNA, the CDR3 is TGTGCCAGCAGCCACGGAAGGAAGGGGAAGTCCAATCAGCCCCAGCATTTT. Its protein is CASSHGRKGKSNQPQHF.

The chain recombines TRBV5-1 with TRBJ2-7, with TRBD1 matching 9 bases. The J segment lost 3 bases and the V segment lost 3 bases, leaving 4 bases of the junction unmatched. Germline assignment: CDR1 SGHRS and CDR2 YFSETQ. The CDR3 has 14 residues. CDR3 sequence (DNA): TGCGCCAGCAGCTCCGGGACAGGGCTCTACGAGCAGTACTTC. It codes for CASSSGTGLYEQYF. The full variable domain, completed using reference TRBV5-1 and TRBJ2-7, is KAGVTQTPRYLIKTRGQQVTLSCSPISGHRSVSWYQQTPGQGLQFLFEYFSETQRNKGNFPGRFSGRQFSNSRSEMNVSTLELGDSALYLCASSSGTGLYEQYFGPGTRLTVT.